This TCR beta chain is drawn from a study of breast tumors, draining lymph nodes, adjacent tissues. Study results and limitations: That most tumor T cells come from lymph nodes remained unproven. Compared with lymph nodes, tumors were less diverse; compared with nontumor tissue, more.

Germline loops: CDR1 MDHEN, CDR2 SYDVKM. The CDR3 loop spans 14 amino acids. V was trimmed by 2 bases and J by 5 bases, leaving 12 bases between them. The lymph nodes were axillary draining lymph nodes from breast cancer patients. TCRdb independently ran MiXCR on the multiplex PCR reads; one entry per CDR3 protein. The sample contains around 130,000 distinct CDR3 sequences, around 20% of which appear only once. Of note for this clonotype: Its target is not known.

The specimen sequenced was axillary lymph node tissue. The receptor's source is a female donor with breast cancer. Some clones in this sample may be carry-over from other donors' samples. The J gene is TRBJ1-2, the V gene TRBV28; the D is unclear. DNA for the CDR3: TGTGCCAGCAGTTTACCTAACAGTTATTATGGCTACACCTTC. Translated, it gives CASSLPNSYYGYTF.